A selection of T cell receptor beta chains follows, all from one sample in a study of blood T cell repertoires in COVID-19. The method was immunoSEQ multiplex PCR; TCRdb's version includes in-frame clones alone and lacks a portion of them. This table holds about 160,000 clones, roughly 87% found once. Sequencing was done on a sample of PBMCs or T cells enriched from blood (not recorded which). Source of these receptors: a woman in her 50s who had recovered from COVID-19. CDR3s include the opening cysteine and the closing phenylalanine or tryptophan. D genes are given only for firm matches. Clone size appears in some rows only: once, few, many, or a class for an expanded clone.

V gene,D gene,clone size,J gene,CDR3 protein,CDR3 DNA
TRBV29-1,TRBD1,-,TRBJ1-2,CSVGITGEGYTF,TGCAGCGTTGGCATCACAGGGGAGGGCTACACCTTC
TRBV18,-,-,TRBJ2-1,CASSPRLVPYNEQFF,TGTGCCAGCTCCCCTAGGCTAGTTCCCTACAATGAGCAGTTCTTC
TRBV23-1,-,-,TRBJ1-3,CASMRGGVGNTIYF,TGCGCCAGCATGAGAGGGGGGGTTGGAAACACCATATATTTT
TRBV3-1/TRBV3-2,TRBD2,-,TRBJ2-3,CASSLHLTSGRLVTQYF,TGTGCCAGCAGCCTTCACCTGACTAGCGGGAGGTTGGTTACGCAGTATTTT
TRBV2,-,-,TRBJ1-2,CASVQGSSNGYTF,TGTGCCAGCGTTCAGGGTTCTTCGAATGGCTACACCTTC
TRBV3-1/TRBV3-2,TRBD2,-,TRBJ2-1,CASSPAGGSGGNNEQFF,TGTGCCAGCAGCCCGGCCGGAGGTAGCGGGGGAAACAATGAGCAGTTCTTC
TRBV11-2,TRBD1,few,TRBJ1-6,CASSLDPDRLRSPLHF,TGTGCCAGCAGCTTAGACCCGGACAGGCTGAGATCACCCCTCCACTTT
TRBV10-1,TRBD2,-,TRBJ2-7,CASSESGGRGSAQYF,TGCGCCAGCAGTGAGTCTGGCGGGAGGGGGTCTGCGCAGTACTTC
TRBV6-5,TRBD1,-,TRBJ1-1,CASSLTGAGGTEAFF,TGTGCCAGCAGCTTAACAGGGGCGGGCGGCACTGAAGCTTTCTTT
TRBV11-3,-,-,TRBJ2-5,CASSLDSMAGIQETQYF,TGTGCCAGCAGCTTAGACAGCATGGCAGGCATACAAGAGACCCAGTACTTC
TRBV11-2,-,-,TRBJ2-4,CASSPGQLAKNIQYF,TGTGCCAGCAGCCCCGGACAGTTAGCCAAAAACATTCAGTACTTC
TRBV5-1,TRBD1,-,TRBJ2-2,CASSLVQGSTGELFF,TGCGCCAGCAGCTTGGTACAGGGGTCCACCGGGGAGCTGTTTTTT
TRBV7-2,TRBD2,-,TRBJ2-2,CASSSTSGGGAGELFF,TGTGCCAGCAGCTCTACTAGCGGGGGGGGAGCCGGGGAGCTGTTTTTT
TRBV19,TRBD1,-,TRBJ1-4,CASSTGLGTVGDEKLFF,TGTGCCAGTAGTACGGGGCTTGGGACAGTGGGGGATGAAAAACTGTTTTTT
TRBV18,-,-,TRBJ1-4,CASSPNQGRNEKLFF,TGTGCCAGCTCACCGAACCAGGGCAGGAATGAAAAACTGTTTTTT
TRBV6-5,-,once,TRBJ1-4,CASSGRRGLEKLFF,TGTGCCAGCAGCGGACGCAGGGGATTGGAAAAACTGTTTTTT
TRBV6-5,TRBD1,-,TRBJ2-1,CASSRTGDPYNEQFF,TGTGCCAGCAGTCGGACAGGGGATCCCTACAATGAGCAGTTCTTC
TRBV7-8,TRBD1,once,TRBJ1-1,CASRRTGTGFTEAFF,TGTGCCAGCAGACGAACCGGGACAGGGTTCACTGAAGCTTTCTTT
TRBV27,-,-,TRBJ2-7,CASTLRRGPYEQYF,TGTGCCAGCACCCTAAGGAGGGGGCCCTACGAGCAGTACTTC
TRBV19,TRBD1,-,TRBJ1-2,CATGDSGSFSNYGYTF,TGTGCCACCGGGGACAGCGGATCTTTCTCTAACTATGGCTACACCTTC
TRBV27,TRBD1,-,TRBJ2-1,CASSLYGPGTGSNNEQFF,TGTGCCAGCAGTTTATATGGGCCCGGGACAGGGTCGAACAATGAGCAGTTCTTC
TRBV27,-,medium-sized,TRBJ2-7,CASSFFVGAATYEQYF,TGTGCCAGCAGTTTTTTTGTGGGGGCCGCGACCTACGAGCAGTACTTC
TRBV28,-,-,TRBJ2-7,CASRQTNLVRVEQYF,TGTGCCAGCAGACAGACCAACCTCGTCAGGGTCGAGCAGTACTTC
TRBV6-5,TRBD2,-,TRBJ2-3,CASRLTSGRDTQYF,TGTGCCAGCAGACTGACTAGCGGACGCGATACGCAGTATTTT
TRBV5-1,TRBD2,-,TRBJ2-1,CASSPRTSGSPTSYNEQFF,TGCGCCAGCAGCCCAAGGACTAGCGGGTCCCCCACTTCCTACAATGAGCAGTTCTTC
TRBV5-1,TRBD2,-,TRBJ2-1,CASFPGTNYNEQFF,TGCGCCAGCTTTCCCGGGACTAACTACAATGAGCAGTTCTTC
TRBV4-1,TRBD2,-,TRBJ2-3,CASGASGYRDTQYF,TGCGCCAGCGGGGCTAGCGGGTACCGCGATACGCAGTATTTT
TRBV24-1,-,-,TRBJ2-1,CATSDWASYNEQFF,TGTGCCACCAGTGATTGGGCCTCCTACAATGAGCAGTTCTTC
TRBV6-5,-,-,TRBJ1-6,CASSYGQNHNSPLHF,TGTGCCAGCAGTTACGGGCAGAATCATAATTCACCCCTCCACTTT
TRBV27,TRBD1,-,TRBJ1-3,CASSSGQGALTGNTIYF,TGTGCCAGCAGTTCGGGACAGGGGGCGCTTACTGGAAACACCATATATTTT
TRBV27,TRBD2,once,TRBJ2-7,CASSSPTSGRYEQYF,TGTGCCAGCAGTTCCCCTACTAGCGGGAGATACGAGCAGTACTTC
TRBV30,TRBD1,-,TRBJ2-7,CAWRRGDRGPHEQYF,TGTGCCTGGAGGAGAGGGGACAGGGGGCCCCACGAGCAGTACTTC
TRBV9,TRBD1,-,TRBJ1-2,CASSRQGASGDGYTF,TGTGCCAGCAGTCGACAGGGGGCCTCGGGTGATGGCTACACCTTC
TRBV12-3/TRBV12-4,TRBD1,-,TRBJ1-2,CASSIDRVGGYTF,TGTGCCAGCAGTATTGACAGGGTTGGAGGCTACACCTTC
TRBV15,TRBD1,-,TRBJ2-2,CATSRTRTGSGELFF,TGTGCCACCAGCAGGACTCGGACAGGGTCCGGGGAGCTGTTTTTT
TRBV7-6,-,once,TRBJ1-4,CASSSYNEKLFF,TGTGCCAGCAGCTCCTATAATGAAAAACTGTTTTTT
TRBV30,TRBD2,few,TRBJ2-7,CAWRLSGGYEQYF,TGTGCCTGGAGATTAAGCGGGGGCTACGAGCAGTACTTC
TRBV6-1,-,-,TRBJ1-4,CASSDGQIGVEKLFF,TGTGCCAGCAGTGACGGACAGATTGGGGTTGAAAAACTGTTTTTT
TRBV12-3/TRBV12-4,-,-,TRBJ2-7,CASSLPPSVEQYF,TGTGCCAGCAGTCTTCCCCCCTCGGTGGAGCAGTACTTC
TRBV2,-,once,TRBJ2-7,CASRFESSSYEQYF,TGTGCCAGCAGATTCGAATCCAGCTCCTACGAGCAGTACTTC
TRBV7-2,TRBD1,-,TRBJ2-2,CASSLKPPQGAGELFF,TGTGCCAGCAGCTTAAAGCCTCCTCAGGGGGCCGGGGAGCTGTTTTTT
TRBV7-3,TRBD2,-,TRBJ2-7,CASSLTTGGYEQYF,TGTGCCAGCAGCTTAACGACGGGAGGCTACGAGCAGTACTTC
TRBV7-9,-,once,TRBJ2-7,CASSLAGEVYEQYF,TGTGCCAGCAGCTTAGCTGGGGAGGTCTACGAGCAGTACTTC
TRBV19,-,-,TRBJ1-4,CASSKDRRANEKLFF,TGTGCCAGTAGTAAAGACAGGAGGGCTAATGAAAAACTGTTTTTT
TRBV2,TRBD2,-,TRBJ2-2,CASRGAGMNTGELFF,TGTGCCAGCAGAGGAGCGGGGATGAACACCGGGGAGCTGTTTTTT
TRBV27,-,-,TRBJ1-2,CASSPHNLEDYGYTF,TGTGCCAGCAGTCCGCATAACTTAGAGGACTATGGCTACACCTTC
TRBV7-9,-,-,TRBJ1-1,CASSLEGRDTEAFF,TGTGCCAGCAGCTTAGAAGGGAGGGACACTGAAGCTTTCTTT